This entry lists 23 T cell receptor beta chains sequenced from one sample in a study of shared clonotypes between healthy human individuals (TCRdb year 2020). CD8 naive samples were CD45RO-negative cells positively selected for CCR7, giving a CD45RA+CCR7+ population that excluded TemRA cells. The receptor library was made with the immunoSEQ multiplex PCR assay. TCRdb took this table from immuneACCESS and kept in-frame rearrangements with V and J called. Such tables lack part of the clones; where checked against another copy, unresolved V genes explain under half of the gap, and the rest is unexplained. Within this sample are roughly 2.1 million clones, with 93% of them counted one time only. The ten largest make up more than 1.5% of the sample. Sequencing input: naive CD8+ T cells from PBMCs. The label giving this sample's cell subset or site can be read as: CD45RA+CCR7+. These receptor sequences come from a man aged 18-30 years in good health. Some clones in this sample may be carry-over from other donors' samples.

The V gene is TRBV4-1, the J gene TRBJ2-7; 7 bases align to TRBD1. The V and J ends lost 3 bases and 0 bases, in that order; junction bases with no gene match: 2. The germline CDR1 and CDR2 sequences are MGHRA and YSYEKL. The CDR3 totals 14 residues. CDR3 nucleotide sequence: TGCGCCAGCAGCCATAGGGACAGCTCCTACGAGCAGTACTTC. Residues: CASSHRDSSYEQYF.

With respect to this clone: The same CDR3 arises from other DNA sequences in this sample as well. V and J are TRBV9 and TRBJ2-7; the D gene could be TRBD1 or TRBD2 (5 bases each). The CDR3 spans 13 residues. Germline CDR1 and CDR2: SGDLS and YYNGEE. With 3 bases removed from V and 0 bases from J, the gap between germline ends came to 7 bases. In nucleotides, the CDR3 is TGTGCCAGCAGCGAGGGACCCTCCTACGAGCAGTACTTC. It yields the protein CASSEGPSYEQYF.

V gene TRBV4-1 combines with J gene TRBJ1-2; weak D call: TRBD1 (6 bases). The CDR3 consists of 15 residues. Germline loops: CDR1 MGHRA, CDR2 YSYEKL. V gave up 0 bases and J gave up 6 bases, with 14 bases separating them. The CDR3 DNA is TGCGCCAGCAGCCAAGACGGCTGGGGGGCGGATGGCTACACCTTC. It codes for CASSQDGWGADGYTF.

V gene TRBV27 combines with J gene TRBJ2-5; 9 nucleotides agree with TRBD1. The germline gives CDR1 MNHEY, CDR2 SMNVEV (reference sequence). Losses at the gene ends were 6 bases for V and 4 bases for J; bases not matched to a gene: 15. The CDR3 extends over 17 amino acids. The CDR3 loop is CASRATGGTRSLETQYF. The CDR3 region has the DNA TGTGCCAGCAGGGCGACAGGGGGTACGCGCTCGCTAGAGACCCAGTACTTC.

This clone was counted a single time. Within the sample, other DNA sequences also encode this same CDR3. This sequence joins TRBV5-1 and TRBJ1-1; D may be TRBD1 (6 bases). From germline, CDR1 is SGHRS and CDR2 YFSETQ. This CDR3 comprises 12 residues. Trimming took off 4 bases at V and 6 bases at J, with 10 bases between the two ends. The CDR3: CASSSGGPEAFF. The CDR3 DNA reads TGCGCCAGCAGCAGCGGGGGGCCTGAAGCTTTCTTT.

J is TRBJ2-5 and V is TRBV4-3, with D tentatively TRBD1 (8 bases). Trimming cost V 3 bases and J 4 bases, with 18 bases left between them. This CDR3 contains 16 residues. Germline assignment: CDR1 LGHNA and CDR2 YSLEER. This CDR3 is CASSHAGQGGGETQYF. In nucleotides, the CDR3 is TGCGCCAGCAGCCACGCCGGACAGGGAGGGGGAGAGACCCAGTACTTC.

This clone has only one observation. The sample has other DNA sequences that encode this CDR3 too. The CDR3 region is CASSLFGGTYEQYF. The CDR3 region has the DNA TGCGCCAGCAGCTTGTTTGGCGGAACCTACGAGCAGTACTTC. This chain joins TRBV5-1 and TRBJ2-7; no clear D gene. V lost 1 base, J lost 2 bases, and 10 bases lay in between. CDR3 length: 14 residues. Germline V gene sequence: CDR1 SGHRS, CDR2 YFSETQ.

The genes are TRBV5-1 and TRBJ2-1; D remains ambiguous. The CDR3 covers 12 residues. V lost 2 bases and J lost 5, with 5 bases in between. CDR1 and CDR2 from the germline V gene are SGHRS and YFSETQ. The CDR3 protein is CASSFTNNEQFF. The CDR3 DNA sequence: TGCGCCAGCAGCTTTACAAACAATGAGCAGTTCTTC.

This clone has just one count. The chain couples TRBV30 to TRBJ2-2, with D perhaps matching TRBD2 (6 bases). The CDR3 extends over 14 amino acids. Germline CDR1 is GTSNPN and CDR2 is SVGIG (reference sequence). V was cut by 3 bases and J by 1 base, with 9 bases left in between. DNA for the CDR3: TGTGCCTGGAGGGGGACTTTGAACACCGGGGAGCTGTTTTTT. This sequence encodes CAWRGTLNTGELFF.

The rearrangement joins TRBV9 to TRBJ2-4, with D possibly TRBD1 on 6 matching bases. Germline CDR1 and CDR2: SGDLS and YYNGEE. With 6 bases removed from V and 1 base from J, the gap between germline ends came to 11 bases. This CDR3 is built from 14 residues. The CDR3 DNA follows: TGTGCCAGCAACCCAGGGGAGGCCAAAAACATTCAGTACTTC. Translating gives CASNPGEAKNIQYF.

The rearrangement uses TRBV11-2 and TRBJ1-1; possibly TRBD1 for D (5 bases). V lost 5 bases, J lost 8 bases, and 24 bases lay in between. Germline lookup yields CDR1 SGHAT and CDR2 FQNNGV. This CDR3 spans 16 amino acids. The CDR3 DNA follows: TGTGCCAGCAGCAACGGTTACTGGGACCCGTGGGCCGAAGCTTTCTTT. Its protein is CASSNGYWDPWAEAFF.

The V gene is TRBV6-6, the J gene TRBJ2-1; 8 bases agree with TRBD1. The CDR3 is made up of 15 amino acids. The V segment lost 6 bases and the J segment 2 bases; nucleotides outside the gene matches: 6. Looked up from germline, CDR1 is MNHNY and CDR2 is SVGAGI (reference sequence). CDR3 loop: CASSPRQGTYNEQFF. In DNA form, the CDR3 reads TGTGCCAGCAGCCCCAGACAGGGGACCTACAATGAGCAGTTCTTC.

The rearrangement uses TRBV28 and TRBJ2-4; tentatively, D is TRBD1 or TRBD2 (5 bases each). Germline V gene data show CDR1 as MDHEN and CDR2 as SYDVKM. The CDR3 sequence is 19 residues long. Trimming took off 2 bases at V and 0 bases at J, with 20 bases between the two ends. CDR3 sequence: CASSLVGTQRLLAKNIQYF. The CDR3 nucleotides are TGTGCCAGCAGTTTAGTTGGGACCCAGCGACTTCTAGCCAAAAACATTCAGTACTTC.

This clone was observed a few times. This chain's CDR3 is CASRTGTGMTEAFF. CDR3 DNA: TGTGCCAGCAGGACCGGGACAGGGATGACTGAAGCTTTCTTT. The J gene is TRBJ1-1, the V gene TRBV19, with TRBD1 matching over 9 bases. V dropped 9 bases and J dropped 5; count of bases not matched to a gene: 10. The CDR3 extends over 14 amino acids. Germline-derived CDR1 and CDR2 are LNHDA and SQIVND (reference sequence).

This sequence joins TRBV28 and TRBJ2-7; 10 nucleotides match TRBD1. Per germline, CDR1 MDHEN and CDR2 SYDVKM. J was trimmed by 4 bases and V by 2 bases; bases with no gene match: 2. CDR3 length equals 14 residues. The DNA for the CDR3 is TGTGCCAGCAGTTTACGGACAGGGGGATACGAGCAGTACTTC. Its protein product is CASSLRTGGYEQYF.

This clone was detected only once. The V gene is TRBV19, the J gene TRBJ2-7; D may be TRBD2 (6 bases). V lost 5 bases, J lost 2 bases, and 13 bases lay in between. The V gene's germline CDR1 is LNHDA and CDR2 SQIVND (reference sequence). The CDR3 runs to 14 residues. CDR3 amino acids: CASSHPEGTYEQYF. DNA for the CDR3: TGTGCCAGTAGTCACCCGGAGGGCACCTACGAGCAGTACTTC.

V is TRBV7-9 and J is TRBJ2-3, with no clear D. V was trimmed by 2 bases and J by 4 bases, leaving 10 bases between them. The V gene's germline CDR1 is SEHNR and CDR2 FQNEAQ (reference sequence). The CDR3 runs 14 residues. This CDR3 reads CASSLPNQPDTQYF. CDR3 in DNA: TGTGCCAGCAGCTTACCCAATCAGCCAGATACGCAGTATTTT.

In its sample, this clone was seen a few times. The V call is TRBV30, the J call TRBJ1-1, with a tentative D call TRBD1 (5 bases). The CDR3 has 11 residues. Trimming removed 8 bases at V and 4 bases at J, with 11 bases between. Germline V lookup: CDR1 GTSNPN, CDR2 SVGIG (reference sequence). The CDR3 reads CARQGGTEAFF. The CDR3 nucleotides are TGTGCCCGTCAGGGTGGCACTGAAGCTTTCTTT.

V usage is TRBV9 and J usage is TRBJ1-1; 7 positions match TRBD1. J gave up 0 bases and V 4 bases, and 6 bases lay outside the gene matches. This CDR3 is 15 amino acids long. From germline, CDR1 is SGDLS and CDR2 YYNGEE. This chain's CDR3 is CASSPQTGMNTEAFF. The CDR3 DNA sequence: TGTGCCAGCAGCCCCCAGACAGGGATGAACACTGAAGCTTTCTTT.

The chain has TRBV4-1 and TRBJ2-1; unclear D gene. Germline CDR1 reads MGHRA; CDR2 reads YSYEKL. Between the trimmed V and J ends, which lost 4 bases and 0 bases, there was a span of 7 bases. This CDR3 has 14 residues. DNA for the CDR3: TGCGCCAGCAGCCCCTCTAGCTCCTACAATGAGCAGTTCTTC. It translates to CASSPSSSYNEQFF.

With respect to this clone: Other DNA sequences within the sample encode an identical CDR3. V gene TRBV9 combines with J gene TRBJ1-1, with no clear D. There are 14 residues in the CDR3. V lost 0 bases to trimming and J lost 1 base, with 7 bases between them. Germline loops: CDR1 SGDLS, CDR2 YYNGEE. The CDR3 here is CASSVGDTNTEAFF. CDR3 bases: TGTGCCAGCAGCGTAGGGGATACGAACACTGAAGCTTTCTTT.

The chain links TRBV13 to TRBJ2-4; 11 bases fit TRBD1. From germline, CDR1 is PRHDT and CDR2 FYEKMQ (reference sequence). The CDR3 contains 16 residues. The V segment lost 1 base and the J segment 8 bases; nucleotides outside the gene matches: 7. The CDR3 region is CASSLVVLGQGDIQYF. The DNA of the CDR3 is TGTGCCAGCAGCTTAGTTGTTTTGGGACAGGGGGACATTCAGTACTTC.

This chain joins TRBV5-1 and TRBJ2-7; tentative D call: TRBD2 (6 bases). Trimming took off 0 bases at V and 5 bases at J, with 15 bases between the two ends. This CDR3 has 15 amino acids. CDR1 SGHRS and CDR2 YFSETQ come from the germline V gene. Here the CDR3 DNA reads TGCGCCAGCAGCTTGGACACGGGAGTAAGGAACGAGCAGTACTTC. Amino acid sequence: CASSLDTGVRNEQYF. Filled out from reference TRBV5-1 and TRBJ2-7, the complete variable domain reads KAGVTQTPRYLIKTRGQQVTLSCSPISGHRSVSWYQQTPGQGLQFLFEYFSETQRNKGNFPGRFSGRQFSNSRSEMNVSTLELGDSALYLCASSLDTGVRNEQYFGPGTRLTVT.